This T cell receptor (beta chain) was profiled in a study of monozygotic twins with inflammatory bowel disease. TCRdb re-called the 5' RACE reads and gives one entry per CDR3 protein, without DNA. This specimen shows over 90,000 distinct CDR3 sequences; the ten leading clones hold approximately 2%. The germline CDR1 and CDR2 sequences are SGHRS and YFSETQ. This CDR3 is built from 13 residues. This chain joins TRBV5-1 and TRBJ2-2. The receptor's source is a human donor with ulcerative colitis or Crohn's disease, or a healthy co-twin of an affected twin (not recorded which). Sequenced material: blood. This CDR3 is CASSLGITGELFF.